Listed below are T cell receptor beta chains from one sample, sequenced in a study of blood T cell repertoires in COVID-19. TCRdb's copy holds only in-frame clones and misses some; the assay was immunoSEQ multiplex PCR. The sample has some 80,000 clones; 70% to 80% are singletons. The sequenced material came from peripheral blood. All receptors come from a woman older than 75 with active or convalescent COVID-19. Both conserved end residues are part of each CDR3. D genes are given only for firm matches. The listing skips clone size in some rows; elsewhere it reads once, few, many or a size class.

- TRBJ2-7 TRBV28 - TGTGCCAGCAGTTTATCCGAGGTTGAAGAGCAGTACTTC CASSLSEVEEQYF
- TRBJ1-1 TRBV12-3/TRBV12-4 - TGTGCCAGCAGGGGGGGAAACACTGAAGCTTTCTTT CASRGGNTEAFF
few TRBJ2-1 TRBV6-7 TRBD2 TGTGCCAGCAGCCTTAGCGGGGGGTTACCCAATGAGCAGTTCTTC CASSLSGGLPNEQFF
- TRBJ2-5 TRBV3-1/TRBV3-2 TRBD1 TGTGCCAGCAGCCAAGGACAGGGCTGGGAGACCCAGTACTTC CASSQGQGWETQYF
- TRBJ1-4 TRBV3-1/TRBV3-2 - TGTGCCAGCCGGAAGACAGCAGCCGGTGAAAAACTGTTTTTT CASRKTAAGEKLFF
once TRBJ1-3 TRBV5-1 TRBD1 TGCGCCAGCAGCCCGGACAGGGGTGGAAACACCATATATTTT CASSPDRGGNTIYF
- TRBJ1-3 TRBV28 - TGTGCCAGCAGGGGCGAGTTTTCTGGAAACACCATATATTTT CASRGEFSGNTIYF
- TRBJ1-1 TRBV2 - TGTGCCAGCACCTCAACGTGGGGGGCTGAAGCTTTCTTT CASTSTWGAEAFF
- TRBJ2-5 TRBV25-1 - TGTGCCAGCAGTGAGATGGGAAGGGGGAGCGGAGAGACCCAGTACTTC CASSEMGRGSGETQYF
- TRBJ1-4 TRBV19 - TGTGCCAGTAGTATTAGGGGAAGAAGTGAAAAACTGTTTTTT CASSIRGRSEKLFF
once TRBJ1-2 TRBV18 TRBD1 TGTGCCAGCTCCGGGGACAGGGGCCTATATGGCTACACCTTC CASSGDRGLYGYTF
- TRBJ2-1 TRBV24-1 - TGTGCCACCTACCAAACGCTACAGGATGAGCAGTTCTTC CATYQTLQDEQFF
- TRBJ2-5 TRBV7-9 - TGTGCCAGCAGCTTAGGACAGGTAGAGACCCAGTACTTC CASSLGQVETQYF
few TRBJ1-2 TRBV6-2/TRBV6-3 TRBD1 TGTGCCAGCAGTTACTGGACAGGGAAAGGCTACACCTTC CASSYWTGKGYTF
- TRBJ2-2 TRBV6-5 - TGTGCCAGCAGACCAGGGGAGAACACCGGGGAGCTGTTTTTT CASRPGENTGELFF
once TRBJ2-7 TRBV7-9 - TGTGCCAGCAGCTTGACAGAAGTCTACGAGCAGTACTTC CASSLTEVYEQYF
- TRBJ2-7 TRBV28 TRBD2 TGTGCCAGCAGTCCTACTCAACTAGCGGTCATGTTGTACGAGCAGTACTTC CASSPTQLAVMLYEQYF
few TRBJ2-7 TRBV29-1 - TGCAGCGTTGAAGGTCGGGACACTTCGTCCTACGAGCAGTACTTC CSVEGRDTSSYEQYF
- TRBJ2-2 TRBV6-2/TRBV6-3 TRBD2 TGTGCCAGCAGTTACATTCGGACTAGCGGCAACACCGGGGAGCTGTTTTTT CASSYIRTSGNTGELFF
- TRBJ1-4 TRBV6-4 - TGTGCCAGCAGTGACCGGGTTCTTACTAATGAAAAACTGTTTTTT CASSDRVLTNEKLFF
- TRBJ2-1 TRBV28 TRBD2 TGTGCCAGCAGTTCGCCTAGCGGGAGCTACAATGAGCAGTTCTTC CASSSPSGSYNEQFF
once TRBJ2-5 TRBV2 TRBD2 TGTGCCAGCAGTGAAGGGGGAGCGGGGGAGTACCAAGAGACCCAGTACTTC CASSEGGAGEYQETQYF
- TRBJ2-1 TRBV7-9 TRBD1 TGTGCCAGCAGCTTAAAGGGACAGGGAACCTACAATGAGCAGTTCTTC CASSLKGQGTYNEQFF
- TRBJ1-2 TRBV10-2 - TGCGCCAGCAGCTCTTCTAACTATGGCTACACCTTC CASSSSNYGYTF
- TRBJ1-2 TRBV4-3 - TGCGCCAGCAGCCAACCCGGAGGCAGTCTGAATGGCTACACCTTC CASSQPGGSLNGYTF
- TRBJ2-1 TRBV11-2 TRBD2 TGTGCCAGCAGCGGGACTAGCGGGAGGGGCGGTGAGCAGTTCTTC CASSGTSGRGGEQFF
few TRBJ2-2 TRBV19 - TGTGCCAGTAGCCTCAGGGCACACCCTTTGAACACCGGGGAGCTGTTTTTT CASSLRAHPLNTGELFF
- TRBJ2-7 TRBV30 - TGTGCCTGGAGCCCTAGCCTCCGGGAGCAGTACTTC CAWSPSLREQYF
- TRBJ2-1 TRBV19 TRBD2 TGTGCCAGTAGTATCGGGACTAGCGGGAGCCCGGAGCAGTTCTTC CASSIGTSGSPEQFF
- TRBJ2-3 TRBV7-2 TRBD2 TGTGCCAGCAGCTTATGGGCTAGCGGGGGAGGAGGGAGAGATACGCAGTATTTT CASSLWASGGGGRDTQYF
- TRBJ1-2 TRBV2 TRBD1 TGTGCCAGCCGCGGACAGGGTGCGGGCTACACCTTC CASRGQGAGYTF
- TRBJ2-1 TRBV15 TRBD2 TGTGCCACCAGCAGAGACCCCCGGGGGGGAAGAAACAATGAGCAGTTCTTC CATSRDPRGGRNNEQFF
- TRBJ2-7 TRBV5-1 TRBD1 TGCGCCAGCAGCACGCTGGTCGGCAGGGGGTCCAGCGAGCAGTACTTC CASSTLVGRGSSEQYF
- TRBJ2-1 TRBV19 TRBD2 TGTGCCAGTAGTCGTAGCGGGAGGGCCTTTGGGAGCTCCTACAATGAGCAGTTCTTC CASSRSGRAFGSSYNEQFF
once TRBJ2-7 TRBV11-2 - TGTGCCAGCAGCTTTGTCGATAGCAGCTACGAGCAGTACTTC CASSFVDSSYEQYF
- TRBJ2-2 TRBV13 - TGTGCCAGCAGCCCCCCCGGACACTACCTGACCGGGGAGCTGTTTTTT CASSPPGHYLTGELFF
- TRBJ2-1 TRBV30 TRBD2 TGTGCCTGGAGTGAGGGTCTAGCGGGAGTCCGGGGTAGGGAGCAGTTCTTC CAWSEGLAGVRGREQFF
- TRBJ2-1 TRBV4-1 TRBD2 TGCGCCAGCGGGGCGGGAGGCGTCAATGAGCAGTTCTTC CASGAGGVNEQFF
few TRBJ1-5 TRBV5-5 - TGTGCCAGCAGCCCTCGCGGGGCGGTAGGGAGCAATCAGCCCCAGCATTTT CASSPRGAVGSNQPQHF
once TRBJ1-2 TRBV19 - TGTGCCAGTATAGACAGGTTCGACTATGGCTACACCTTC CASIDRFDYGYTF
- TRBJ1-5 TRBV6-2/TRBV6-3 TRBD1 TGTGCCAGCAGCCCGTACAGGGGAAATCAGCCCCAGCATTTT CASSPYRGNQPQHF
- TRBJ2-5 TRBV28 TRBD1 TGTGCCAGCAGTTCCCCCCGGGACAGTCGCCGAGAGACCCAGTACTTC CASSSPRDSRRETQYF
- TRBJ2-7 TRBV7-8 - TGTGCCAGCAGCGCCAGGGGCTACTACGAGCAGTACTTC CASSARGYYEQYF
- TRBJ2-7 TRBV30 - TGTGCCTGGAGTGTACGGCGGGACAGAAGGTCCGAGCAGTACTTC CAWSVRRDRRSEQYF
- TRBJ2-5 TRBV4-2 TRBD2 TGTGCCAGCAGCCAGGCTGGGGGGGGTCGGGAGACCCAGTACTTC CASSQAGGGRETQYF
- TRBJ1-3 TRBV30 - TGTGCCTGGAGTGGGGGAGGACGGAACACCATATATTTT CAWSGGGRNTIYF
- TRBJ1-1 TRBV11-1 - TGTGCCAGCAGCGGGGGGGGTCGCGACACTGAAGCTTTCTTT CASSGGGRDTEAFF
- TRBJ2-3 TRBV4-3 - TGCGCCAGCAGCCAGGAATGGACCCCAGGGGGGTCAGATACGCAGTATTTT CASSQEWTPGGSDTQYF
- TRBJ1-1 TRBV4-1 - TGCGCCAGCAGCCAGGGCTTTGGCAGCACTGAAGCTTTCTTT CASSQGFGSTEAFF
once TRBJ2-3 TRBV4-2 TRBD2 TGTGCCAGCAGCCTAAGGGGCTTAGCGGGAACTAGCACAGATACGCAGTATTTT CASSLRGLAGTSTDTQYF
- TRBJ2-2 TRBV19 TRBD2 TGTGCCAGTAGTATGTCAGGGACTAGGAGGTTCTCCGGGGAGCTGTTTTTT CASSMSGTRRFSGELFF
- TRBJ2-1 TRBV19 TRBD2 TGTGCCAGTCATATTCGGGGCGGGAGGGCGGTGAATGAGCAGTTCTTC CASHIRGGRAVNEQFF
- TRBJ2-1 TRBV28 TRBD2 TGTGCCAGCAGTCCCTTAGCGGGCTGGTCCTACAATGAGCAGTTCTTC CASSPLAGWSYNEQFF
- TRBJ1-1 TRBV7-6 - TGTGCCAGCAGCTTAGTCCCTACAGGGTTGAACACTGAAGCTTTCTTT CASSLVPTGLNTEAFF
- TRBJ2-3 TRBV7-9 TRBD2 TGTGCCAGCAGCCGTCTAGCGGGCTCTAGCACAGATACGCAGTATTTT CASSRLAGSSTDTQYF